This T cell receptor beta chain comes out of a study of shared clonotypes between healthy human individuals. With regard to this clone: Its target is unknown.

Study-wide points: Memory subsets had estimated richness that was generally smaller than that of naive subsets.

The assay was immunoSEQ multiplex PCR, and TCRdb's table has in-frame clones only and misses some. The data hold a few hundred thousand clones, with 65% to 70% observed a single time. Donors had no recently reported acute infections or vaccinations and were HIV-negative. The CDR3 consists of 21 residues. Sequencing was done on a sample of memory CD4+ T cells sorted from blood. This sample's subset: CD45RA-negative fraction. The chain carries TRBV21-1 and TRBJ2-7; TRBD2 reflects the table's D call only, with no check against the DNA. TRBV21-1 is a pseudogene segment. The clonotype originates from a man under 40 in good health. CDR3 residues: CAATGCRRSKDPARLVDEQYF. CDR3 coding DNA: TGTGCCGCTACGGGTTGTCGACGAAGTAAGGATCCGGCTCGTCTAGTGGACGAGCAGTACTTC.